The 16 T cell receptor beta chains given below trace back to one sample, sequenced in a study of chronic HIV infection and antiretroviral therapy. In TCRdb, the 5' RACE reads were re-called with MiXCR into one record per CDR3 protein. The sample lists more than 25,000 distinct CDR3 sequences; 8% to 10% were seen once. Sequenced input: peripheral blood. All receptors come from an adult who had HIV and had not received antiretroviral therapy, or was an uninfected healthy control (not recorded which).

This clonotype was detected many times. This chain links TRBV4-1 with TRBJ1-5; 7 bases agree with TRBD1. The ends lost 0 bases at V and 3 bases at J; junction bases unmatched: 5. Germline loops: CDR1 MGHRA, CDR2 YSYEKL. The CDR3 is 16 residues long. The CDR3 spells CASSQDFTGANQPQHF. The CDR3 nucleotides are TGCGCCAGCAGCCAAGACTTCACAGGGGCCAATCAGCCCCAGCATTTT.

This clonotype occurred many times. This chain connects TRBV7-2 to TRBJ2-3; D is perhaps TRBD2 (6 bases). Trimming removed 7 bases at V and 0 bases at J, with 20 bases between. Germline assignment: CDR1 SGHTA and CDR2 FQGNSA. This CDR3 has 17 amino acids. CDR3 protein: CASTYLWDWYSTDTQYF. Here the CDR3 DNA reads TGTGCCAGCACCTACCTGTGGGACTGGTATAGCACAGATACGCAGTATTTT. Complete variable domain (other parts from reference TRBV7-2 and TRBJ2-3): GAGVSQSPSNKVTEKGKDVELRCDPISGHTALYWYRQSLGQGLEFLIYFQGNSAPDKSGLPSDRFSAERTGGSVSTLTIQRTQQEDSAVYLCASTYLWDWYSTDTQYFGPGTRLTVL.

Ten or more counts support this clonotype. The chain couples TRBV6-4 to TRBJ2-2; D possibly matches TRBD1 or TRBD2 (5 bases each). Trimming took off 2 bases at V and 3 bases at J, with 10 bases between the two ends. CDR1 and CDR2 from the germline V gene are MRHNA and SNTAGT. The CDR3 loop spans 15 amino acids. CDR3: CASSDLAGHTGELFF. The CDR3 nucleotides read TGTGCCAGCAGTGACCTAGCAGGGCACACCGGGGAGCTGTTTTTT.

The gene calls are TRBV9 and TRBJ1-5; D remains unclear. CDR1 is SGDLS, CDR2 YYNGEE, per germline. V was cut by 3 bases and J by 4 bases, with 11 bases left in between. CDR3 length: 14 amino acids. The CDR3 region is CASSDAGSNQPQHF. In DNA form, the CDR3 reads TGTGCCAGCAGCGACGCCGGGTCGAATCAGCCCCAGCATTTT.

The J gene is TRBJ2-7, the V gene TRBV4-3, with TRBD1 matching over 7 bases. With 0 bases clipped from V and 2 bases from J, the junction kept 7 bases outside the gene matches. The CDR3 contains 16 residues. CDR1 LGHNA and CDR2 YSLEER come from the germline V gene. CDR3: CASSQDFAGTAYEQYF. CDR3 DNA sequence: TGCGCCAGCAGCCAAGATTTCGCCGGGACAGCCTACGAGCAGTACTTC.

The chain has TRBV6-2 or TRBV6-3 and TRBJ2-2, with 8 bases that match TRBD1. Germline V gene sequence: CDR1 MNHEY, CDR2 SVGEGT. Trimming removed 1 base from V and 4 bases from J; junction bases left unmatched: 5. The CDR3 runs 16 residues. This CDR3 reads CASSYFGQGRTGELFF. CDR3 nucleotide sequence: TGTGCCAGCAGTTACTTCGGACAGGGTCGCACCGGGGAGCTGTTTTTT.

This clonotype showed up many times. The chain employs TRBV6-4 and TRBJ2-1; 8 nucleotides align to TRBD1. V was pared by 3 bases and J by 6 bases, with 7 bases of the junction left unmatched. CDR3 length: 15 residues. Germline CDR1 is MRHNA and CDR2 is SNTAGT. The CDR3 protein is CASSEGTGPSNEQFF. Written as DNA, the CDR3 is TGTGCCAGCAGTGAAGGGACAGGTCCTTCCAATGAGCAGTTCTTC.

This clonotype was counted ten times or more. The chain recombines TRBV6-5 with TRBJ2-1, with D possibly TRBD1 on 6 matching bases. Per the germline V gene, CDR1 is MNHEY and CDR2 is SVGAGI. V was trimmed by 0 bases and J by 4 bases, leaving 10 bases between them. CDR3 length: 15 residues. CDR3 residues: CASSYSLDRYNEQFF. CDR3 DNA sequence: TGTGCCAGCAGTTACTCCCTGGACAGATACAATGAGCAGTTCTTC.

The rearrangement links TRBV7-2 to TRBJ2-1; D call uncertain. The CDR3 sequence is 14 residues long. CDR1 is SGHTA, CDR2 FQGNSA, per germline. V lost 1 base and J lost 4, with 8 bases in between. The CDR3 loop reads CASSLDSGYNEQFF. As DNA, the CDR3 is TGTGCCAGCAGCTTAGATTCTGGGTACAATGAGCAGTTCTTC.

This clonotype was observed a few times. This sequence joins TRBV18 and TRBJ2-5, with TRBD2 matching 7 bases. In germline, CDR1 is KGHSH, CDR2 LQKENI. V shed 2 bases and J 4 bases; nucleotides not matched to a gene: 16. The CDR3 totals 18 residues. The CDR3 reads CASSPSEATSILSETQYF. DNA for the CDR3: TGTGCCAGCTCACCATCGGAGGCGACTAGCATCCTTTCAGAGACCCAGTACTTC.

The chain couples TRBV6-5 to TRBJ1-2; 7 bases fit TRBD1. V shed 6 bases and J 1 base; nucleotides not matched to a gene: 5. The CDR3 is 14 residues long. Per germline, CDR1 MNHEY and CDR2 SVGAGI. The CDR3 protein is CASRPTGFNYGYTF. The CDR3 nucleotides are TGTGCCAGCAGGCCGACAGGGTTTAACTATGGCTACACCTTC.

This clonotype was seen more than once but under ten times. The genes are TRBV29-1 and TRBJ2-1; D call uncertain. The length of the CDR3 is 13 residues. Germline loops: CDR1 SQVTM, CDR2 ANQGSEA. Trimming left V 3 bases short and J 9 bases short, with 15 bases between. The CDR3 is CSVEAGRWGEQFF. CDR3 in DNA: TGCAGCGTTGAGGCCGGACGTTGGGGTGAGCAGTTCTTC.

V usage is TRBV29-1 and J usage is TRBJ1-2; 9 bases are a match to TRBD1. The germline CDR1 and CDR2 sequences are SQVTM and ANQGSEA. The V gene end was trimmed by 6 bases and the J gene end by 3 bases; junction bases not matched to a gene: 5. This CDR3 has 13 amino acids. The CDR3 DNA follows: TGCAGCGTCGGGACAGGGTTTGACTATGGCTACACCTTC. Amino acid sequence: CSVGTGFDYGYTF.

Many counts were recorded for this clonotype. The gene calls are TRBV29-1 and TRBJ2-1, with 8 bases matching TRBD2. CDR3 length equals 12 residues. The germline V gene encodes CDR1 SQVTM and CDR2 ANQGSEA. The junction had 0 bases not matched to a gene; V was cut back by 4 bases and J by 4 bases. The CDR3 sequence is CSVVAGYNEQFF. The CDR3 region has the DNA TGCAGCGTTGTAGCGGGATACAATGAGCAGTTCTTC.

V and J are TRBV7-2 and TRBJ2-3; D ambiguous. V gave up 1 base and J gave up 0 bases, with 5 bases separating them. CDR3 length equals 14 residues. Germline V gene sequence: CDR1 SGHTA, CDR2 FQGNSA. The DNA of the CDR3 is TGTGCCAGCAGCTTAGGGGCGAGCACAGATACGCAGTATTTT. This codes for CASSLGASTDTQYF.

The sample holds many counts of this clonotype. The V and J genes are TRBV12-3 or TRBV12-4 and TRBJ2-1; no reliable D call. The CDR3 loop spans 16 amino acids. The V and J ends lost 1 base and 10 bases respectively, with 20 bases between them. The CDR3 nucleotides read TGTGCCAGCAGTTTAGTCCTACAGCTTGGCGGTAGGGAGCAGTTCTTC. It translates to CASSLVLQLGGREQFF.